This TCR beta chain came from a study of T cell repertoires in cytomegalovirus infection. The wider study: Recently identified HLA-C-restricted and well-studied HLA-B-restricted CMV epitopes were used. Carrying CMV and the relevant HLA type showed in public TCR beta signatures.

The V and J ends lost 5 bases and 1 base respectively, with 13 bases between them. The CDR3 length is 15 residues. Germline V gene sequence: CDR1 MNHEY, CDR2 SVGAGI. A word on this clonotype: Its antigen remains unknown.

In TCRdb, the reads were re-called with MiXCR into one record per CDR3 protein. Here the sample spans about 770,000 distinct CDR3 sequences, about 27% being singletons. The sequence was collected from a human donor in good health (CMV status not recorded). Some clones in this sample may be carry-over from other donors' samples. The rearrangement uses TRBV6-5 and TRBJ2-3; D unresolved. This sample comprised cultured CD8+ T cells from PBMCs, obtained from culture after CMV antigen stimulation. The CDR3 DNA reads as TGTGCCAGCAGTACAGAATCACTGGGCACAGATACGCAGTATTTT. It specifies CASSTESLGTDTQYF.